The clone carrying this T cell receptor beta chain has only a few counts. This sample is part of a study of blood T cell repertoires in COVID-19. This CDR3 comprises 15 residues. Germline loops: CDR1 SEHNR, CDR2 FQNEAQ (reference sequence). With V trimmed by 5 bases and J by 0 bases, 5 bases remained unmatched. Only in-frame clones appear in the TCRdb table, and some are missing; sequencing was by immunoSEQ multiplex PCR. Seen here are some 200,000 clones, approximately 84% observed once, and the top ten hold around 2%. The chain combines TRBV7-9 with TRBJ1-2; the match to TRBD1 covers 8 bases. The receptor was derived from a woman aged 55-69 years with acute or convalescent COVID-19. What was sequenced was peripheral blood. This chain's CDR3 is CASSQNRGTNYGYTF. DNA for the CDR3: TGTGCCAGCAGCCAAAACAGGGGGACTAACTATGGCTACACCTTC.